Listed below are T cell receptor beta chains from one sample, sequenced in a study of T-cell memory formation after mild COVID-19. TCRdb reanalysed the 5' RACE reads using MiXCR and keeps one entry per CDR3 protein. The sample consists of about 190,000 distinct CDR3 sequences, 20% to 25% of them appearing once. The source material was PBMCs or a T cell subset sorted from them (not recorded which). Every receptor here comes from an adult woman who had mild COVID-19 (a few samples of this study predate the infection). Cell type and time point are not known. Both conserved end residues are part of each CDR3. The order of the fields is J gene, clone size, CDR3 length, V gene, D gene, CDR3 protein, CDR3 DNA. D genes are given only for firm matches. Part of the rows lack a size; the others show once, few, many or a class for expanded clones.

J gene: TRBJ1-1; clone size: few; CDR3 length: 14; V gene: TRBV4-1; D gene: -; CDR3 protein: CASSQRGGDTEAFF; CDR3 DNA: TGCGCCAGCAGCCAAAGGGGGGGGGACACTGAAGCTTTCTTT
J gene: TRBJ2-2; clone size: few; CDR3 length: 20; V gene: TRBV7-7; D gene: TRBD2; CDR3 protein: CASSLSGRDYEASYTGELFF; CDR3 DNA: TGTGCTAGCAGCTTATCGGGGCGGGACTACGAAGCCTCATACACCGGGGAGCTGTTTTTT
J gene: TRBJ1-2; clone size: -; CDR3 length: 16; V gene: TRBV19; D gene: TRBD1; CDR3 protein: CASTSRGDRSNYGYTF; CDR3 DNA: TGTGCCAGTACCTCCCGGGGGGACAGGAGTAACTATGGCTACACCTTC
J gene: TRBJ1-1; clone size: few; CDR3 length: 15; V gene: TRBV12-3/TRBV12-4; D gene: -; CDR3 protein: CASSLFRGPNTEAFF; CDR3 DNA: TGTGCCAGCAGTTTATTTCGGGGGCCGAACACTGAAGCTTTCTTT
J gene: TRBJ2-1; clone size: -; CDR3 length: 14; V gene: TRBV7-6; D gene: -; CDR3 protein: CASSSGGPYNEQFF; CDR3 DNA: TGTGCCAGCAGTTCAGGTGGACCCTACAATGAGCAGTTCTTC
J gene: TRBJ2-1; clone size: -; CDR3 length: 15; V gene: TRBV27; D gene: TRBD2; CDR3 protein: CASSLKASGTAGEFF; CDR3 DNA: TGTGCCAGCAGTTTAAAAGCTAGCGGGACCGCCGGGGAGTTCTTC
J gene: TRBJ2-7; clone size: -; CDR3 length: 17; V gene: TRBV27; D gene: TRBD1; CDR3 protein: CASSLRTGEGMSSLQYF; CDR3 DNA: TGTGCCAGCAGTTTACGGACAGGCGAGGGCATGTCCTCTCTGCAGTACTTC
J gene: TRBJ1-5; clone size: -; CDR3 length: 16; V gene: TRBV7-9; D gene: TRBD1; CDR3 protein: CASSSDVGTGGQPQHF; CDR3 DNA: TGTGCCAGCAGCTCCGACGTCGGGACAGGGGGTCAGCCCCAGCATTTT
J gene: TRBJ2-2; clone size: -; CDR3 length: 16; V gene: TRBV9; D gene: -; CDR3 protein: CASSPTGGGMTGELFF; CDR3 DNA: TGTGCCAGCAGCCCTACTGGCGGAGGGATGACCGGGGAGCTGTTTTTT
J gene: TRBJ1-2; clone size: few; CDR3 length: 15; V gene: TRBV7-9; D gene: TRBD1; CDR3 protein: CASSLVIGQGTGYTF; CDR3 DNA: TGTGCCAGCAGCTTAGTAATAGGACAGGGCACTGGCTACACCTTC
J gene: TRBJ2-7; clone size: -; CDR3 length: 13; V gene: TRBV11-2; D gene: TRBD1; CDR3 protein: CASSSTGDHEQYF; CDR3 DNA: TGTGCCAGCAGCTCAACAGGGGACCACGAGCAGTACTTC
J gene: TRBJ1-2; clone size: few; CDR3 length: 15; V gene: TRBV7-9; D gene: -; CDR3 protein: CASSQSGGEQDGYTF; CDR3 DNA: TGTGCCAGCAGCCAATCGGGGGGGGAGCAGGATGGCTACACCTTC
J gene: TRBJ2-3; clone size: -; CDR3 length: 16; V gene: TRBV2; D gene: -; CDR3 protein: CASSSLEGLSTDTQYF; CDR3 DNA: TGTGCCAGCAGTTCCCTGGAGGGCCTCAGCACAGATACGCAGTATTTT
J gene: TRBJ2-3; clone size: many; CDR3 length: 15; V gene: TRBV5-1; D gene: TRBD2; CDR3 protein: CASRGTSGGTDTQYF; CDR3 DNA: TGCGCCAGCCGAGGGACTAGCGGGGGGACAGATACGCAGTATTTT
J gene: TRBJ1-1; clone size: -; CDR3 length: 14; V gene: TRBV29-1; D gene: -; CDR3 protein: CSAKVEVMNTEAFF; CDR3 DNA: TGCAGCGCAAAGGTTGAGGTTATGAACACTGAAGCTTTCTTT
J gene: TRBJ1-1; clone size: many; CDR3 length: 12; V gene: TRBV20-1; D gene: -; CDR3 protein: CSAREPGVEAFF; CDR3 DNA: TGCAGTGCTAGAGAGCCGGGGGTTGAAGCTTTCTTT
J gene: TRBJ2-3; clone size: -; CDR3 length: 17; V gene: TRBV7-9; D gene: TRBD2; CDR3 protein: CASSLEDRASGGDTQYF; CDR3 DNA: TGTGCCAGCAGCTTAGAAGATAGGGCTAGCGGGGGAGATACGCAGTATTTT
J gene: TRBJ2-3; clone size: few; CDR3 length: 16; V gene: TRBV7-6; D gene: -; CDR3 protein: CASSLVPGRTTDTQYF; CDR3 DNA: TGTGCCAGCAGCTTAGTCCCAGGGAGAACCACAGATACGCAGTATTTT
J gene: TRBJ2-3; clone size: few; CDR3 length: 14; V gene: TRBV11-2; D gene: TRBD1; CDR3 protein: CASSPQGSTDTQYF; CDR3 DNA: TGTGCCAGCAGCCCACAGGGGAGCACAGATACGCAGTATTTT
J gene: TRBJ2-7; clone size: few; CDR3 length: 13; V gene: TRBV7-8; D gene: -; CDR3 protein: CASSLRESYEQYF; CDR3 DNA: TGTGCCAGCAGCTTACGGGAGTCCTACGAGCAGTACTTC
J gene: TRBJ2-2; clone size: -; CDR3 length: 17; V gene: TRBV4-2; D gene: TRBD2; CDR3 protein: CASSQGGTSGKTGELFF; CDR3 DNA: TGTGCCAGCAGCCAAGGAGGGACTAGCGGGAAAACCGGGGAGCTGTTTTTT
J gene: TRBJ1-2; clone size: -; CDR3 length: 14; V gene: TRBV4-1; D gene: TRBD1; CDR3 protein: CASSGTGANYGYTF; CDR3 DNA: TGCGCCAGCAGCGGGACAGGAGCTAACTATGGCTACACCTTC
J gene: TRBJ2-1; clone size: -; CDR3 length: 12; V gene: TRBV7-9; D gene: TRBD1; CDR3 protein: CASSRTGNEQFF; CDR3 DNA: TGTGCCAGCAGTCGGACAGGAAATGAGCAGTTCTTC
J gene: TRBJ1-2; clone size: few; CDR3 length: 13; V gene: TRBV5-5; D gene: -; CDR3 protein: CASSLLMGPGYTF; CDR3 DNA: TGTGCCTCCAGCCTGCTAATGGGGCCCGGCTACACCTTC
J gene: TRBJ2-3; clone size: -; CDR3 length: 15; V gene: TRBV20-1; D gene: -; CDR3 protein: CSARERSTITDTQYF; CDR3 DNA: TGCAGTGCTAGAGAGCGAAGTACTATCACAGATACGCAGTATTTT
J gene: TRBJ2-5; clone size: few; CDR3 length: 14; V gene: TRBV19; D gene: -; CDR3 protein: CASSSDTLGETQYF; CDR3 DNA: TGTGCCAGTAGCTCGGACACCCTCGGAGAGACCCAGTACTTC
J gene: TRBJ2-1; clone size: -; CDR3 length: 16; V gene: TRBV7-8; D gene: TRBD1; CDR3 protein: CASSLGDRGLKNEQFF; CDR3 DNA: TGTGCCAGCAGCTTAGGGGACAGGGGTTTGAAAAATGAGCAGTTCTTC
J gene: TRBJ1-4; clone size: few; CDR3 length: 15; V gene: TRBV5-1; D gene: -; CDR3 protein: CASSWGIATNEKLFF; CDR3 DNA: TGCGCCAGCAGCTGGGGAATCGCAACTAATGAAAAACTGTTTTTT
J gene: TRBJ2-1; clone size: -; CDR3 length: 15; V gene: TRBV6-2/TRBV6-3; D gene: TRBD2; CDR3 protein: CASTRLADSLGEQFF; CDR3 DNA: TGTGCCAGCACACGACTAGCCGACAGTCTCGGTGAGCAGTTCTTC
J gene: TRBJ2-7; clone size: -; CDR3 length: 13; V gene: TRBV7-6; D gene: -; CDR3 protein: CASSFRGMDEQYF; CDR3 DNA: TGTGCCAGCAGCTTTCGGGGAATGGACGAGCAGTACTTC
J gene: TRBJ2-7; clone size: few; CDR3 length: 15; V gene: TRBV11-2; D gene: -; CDR3 protein: CASSGSGTPRYEQYF; CDR3 DNA: TGTGCCAGCAGCGGCAGTGGGACCCCACGATACGAGCAGTACTTC
J gene: TRBJ2-3; clone size: few; CDR3 length: 15; V gene: TRBV2; D gene: TRBD2; CDR3 protein: CASSRREEGTDTQYF; CDR3 DNA: TGTGCCAGCAGTAGGCGGGAGGAGGGCACAGATACGCAGTATTTT
J gene: TRBJ2-1; clone size: -; CDR3 length: 14; V gene: TRBV7-3; D gene: -; CDR3 protein: CASSPGGSNNEQFF; CDR3 DNA: TGTGCCAGCAGCCCCGGGGGATCGAACAATGAGCAGTTCTTC
J gene: TRBJ2-7; clone size: few; CDR3 length: 13; V gene: TRBV29-1; D gene: -; CDR3 protein: CSVDVPGAYEQYF; CDR3 DNA: TGCAGCGTTGACGTCCCGGGGGCCTACGAGCAGTACTTC
J gene: TRBJ2-3; clone size: many; CDR3 length: 14; V gene: TRBV15; D gene: TRBD1; CDR3 protein: CATSGGQGSDTQYF; CDR3 DNA: TGTGCCACCAGCGGGGGACAGGGCTCAGATACGCAGTATTTT
J gene: TRBJ2-2; clone size: -; CDR3 length: 12; V gene: TRBV19; D gene: -; CDR3 protein: CASTGLSGELFF; CDR3 DNA: TGTGCCAGTACGGGGCTTTCCGGGGAGCTGTTTTTT
J gene: TRBJ1-1; clone size: few; CDR3 length: 11; V gene: TRBV29-1; D gene: -; CDR3 protein: CSSKVNTEAFF; CDR3 DNA: TGCAGTTCGAAGGTGAACACTGAAGCTTTCTTT
J gene: TRBJ2-5; clone size: once; CDR3 length: 18; V gene: TRBV12-3/TRBV12-4; D gene: TRBD2; CDR3 protein: CASMREIAGRSFPETQYF; CDR3 DNA: TGTGCCAGCATGAGGGAGATAGCGGGGAGAAGTTTTCCAGAGACCCAGTACTTC
J gene: TRBJ1-1; clone size: -; CDR3 length: 14; V gene: TRBV7-2; D gene: -; CDR3 protein: CASAGTWENTEAFF; CDR3 DNA: TGTGCCAGCGCAGGGACGTGGGAGAACACTGAAGCTTTCTTT
J gene: TRBJ2-2; clone size: few; CDR3 length: 14; V gene: TRBV9; D gene: -; CDR3 protein: CASSVVQNTGELFF; CDR3 DNA: TGTGCCAGCAGCGTAGTACAGAACACCGGGGAGCTGTTTTTT
J gene: TRBJ2-7; clone size: few; CDR3 length: 16; V gene: TRBV18; D gene: -; CDR3 protein: CASSPPSEGGTYEQYF; CDR3 DNA: TGTGCCAGCTCACCACCGTCGGAGGGTGGAACCTACGAGCAGTACTTC
J gene: TRBJ2-1; clone size: -; CDR3 length: 13; V gene: TRBV6-5; D gene: -; CDR3 protein: CASSSSGHNEQFF; CDR3 DNA: TGTGCCAGCAGTTCCTCCGGGCACAATGAGCAGTTCTTC
J gene: TRBJ2-3; clone size: -; CDR3 length: 14; V gene: TRBV7-2; D gene: TRBD1; CDR3 protein: CASSETGTGYTQYF; CDR3 DNA: TGTGCCAGCAGCGAGACCGGGACAGGTTATACGCAGTATTTT
J gene: TRBJ1-1; clone size: few; CDR3 length: 14; V gene: TRBV20-1; D gene: TRBD1; CDR3 protein: CSALDRESNTEAFF; CDR3 DNA: TGCAGTGCCCTGGACAGGGAAAGTAACACTGAAGCTTTCTTT
J gene: TRBJ2-1; clone size: few; CDR3 length: 18; V gene: TRBV4-1; D gene: TRBD2; CDR3 protein: CASSQGGLAGGSYNEQFF; CDR3 DNA: TGCGCCAGCAGCCAAGGCGGACTAGCGGGAGGTTCCTACAATGAGCAGTTCTTC
J gene: TRBJ2-5; clone size: -; CDR3 length: 14; V gene: TRBV11-2; D gene: -; CDR3 protein: CASSLGQVPETQYF; CDR3 DNA: TGTGCCAGCAGCTTAGGTCAGGTCCCAGAGACCCAGTACTTC
J gene: TRBJ2-1; clone size: -; CDR3 length: 15; V gene: TRBV19; D gene: -; CDR3 protein: CASAEQGGSYTEQFF; CDR3 DNA: TGTGCCAGTGCCGAGCAGGGCGGGTCCTACACTGAGCAGTTCTTC
J gene: TRBJ2-7; clone size: few; CDR3 length: 14; V gene: TRBV5-6; D gene: TRBD1; CDR3 protein: CASSGTGTAYEQYF; CDR3 DNA: TGTGCCAGCAGCGGGACCGGGACAGCCTACGAGCAGTACTTC
J gene: TRBJ1-5; clone size: few; CDR3 length: 17; V gene: TRBV4-1; D gene: TRBD1; CDR3 protein: CASSRFTGGAGNQPQHF; CDR3 DNA: TGCGCCAGCAGCCGTTTTACAGGGGGCGCAGGGAATCAGCCCCAGCATTTT
J gene: TRBJ2-3; clone size: -; CDR3 length: 14; V gene: TRBV7-3; D gene: TRBD2; CDR3 protein: CASRASGTSDTQYF; CDR3 DNA: TGTGCCAGCAGGGCTAGCGGGACTTCAGATACGCAGTATTTT
J gene: TRBJ1-6; clone size: few; CDR3 length: 15; V gene: TRBV6-4; D gene: TRBD1; CDR3 protein: CASSDEAGGLSPLHF; CDR3 DNA: TGTGCCAGCAGTGACGAGGCAGGGGGCCTTTCACCCCTCCACTTT
J gene: TRBJ2-3; clone size: -; CDR3 length: 16; V gene: TRBV29-1; D gene: -; CDR3 protein: CSVWGDPEAPTDTQYF; CDR3 DNA: TGCAGCGTTTGGGGGGATCCCGAAGCTCCCACAGATACGCAGTATTTT
J gene: TRBJ2-7; clone size: -; CDR3 length: 17; V gene: TRBV5-1; D gene: TRBD1; CDR3 protein: CASSLLETGLSSYEQYF; CDR3 DNA: TGCGCCAGCAGCTTACTCGAGACAGGGCTGTCCTCCTACGAGCAGTACTTC
J gene: TRBJ1-1; clone size: few; CDR3 length: 13; V gene: TRBV7-3; D gene: -; CDR3 protein: CASSSQGSTEAFF; CDR3 DNA: TGTGCCAGCAGCTCTCAAGGGAGCACTGAAGCTTTCTTT